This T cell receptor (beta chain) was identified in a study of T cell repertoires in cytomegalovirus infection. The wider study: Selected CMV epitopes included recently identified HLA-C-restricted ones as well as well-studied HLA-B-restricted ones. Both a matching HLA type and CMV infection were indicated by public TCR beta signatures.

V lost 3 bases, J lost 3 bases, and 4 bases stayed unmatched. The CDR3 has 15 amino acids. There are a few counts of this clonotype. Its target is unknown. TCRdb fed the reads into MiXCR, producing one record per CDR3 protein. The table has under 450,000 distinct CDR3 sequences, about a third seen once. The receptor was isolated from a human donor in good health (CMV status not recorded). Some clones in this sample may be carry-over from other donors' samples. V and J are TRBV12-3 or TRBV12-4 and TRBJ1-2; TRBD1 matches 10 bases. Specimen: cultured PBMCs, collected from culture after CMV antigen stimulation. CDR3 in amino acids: CASSFGTGADYGYTF. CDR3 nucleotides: TGTGCCAGCAGTTTCGGGACAGGGGCTGACTATGGCTACACCTTC.